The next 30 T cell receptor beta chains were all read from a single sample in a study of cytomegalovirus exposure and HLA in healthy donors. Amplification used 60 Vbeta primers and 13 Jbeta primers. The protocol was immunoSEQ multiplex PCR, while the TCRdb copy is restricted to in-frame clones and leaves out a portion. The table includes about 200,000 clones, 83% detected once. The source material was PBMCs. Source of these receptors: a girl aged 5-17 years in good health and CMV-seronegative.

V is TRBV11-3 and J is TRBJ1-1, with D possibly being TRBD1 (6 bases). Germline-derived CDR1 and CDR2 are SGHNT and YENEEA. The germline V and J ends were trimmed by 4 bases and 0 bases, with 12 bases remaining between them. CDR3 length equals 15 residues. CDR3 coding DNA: TGTGCCAGCAGCTCGGATGGACAGATGAACACTGAAGCTTTCTTT. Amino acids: CASSSDGQMNTEAFF.

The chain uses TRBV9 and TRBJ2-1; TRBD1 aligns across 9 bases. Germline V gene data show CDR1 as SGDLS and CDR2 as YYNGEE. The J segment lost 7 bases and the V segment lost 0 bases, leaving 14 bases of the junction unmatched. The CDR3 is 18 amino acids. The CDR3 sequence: CASSVAPTAGQGANEQFF. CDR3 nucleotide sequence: TGTGCCAGCAGCGTAGCACCCACGGCGGGACAGGGTGCGAATGAGCAGTTCTTC.

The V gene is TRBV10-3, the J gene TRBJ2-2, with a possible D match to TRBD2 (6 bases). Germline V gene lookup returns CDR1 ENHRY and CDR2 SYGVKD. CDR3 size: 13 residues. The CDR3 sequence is CATGAGGPGELFF. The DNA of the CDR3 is TGTGCAACAGGAGCGGGTGGTCCCGGGGAGCTGTTTTTT.

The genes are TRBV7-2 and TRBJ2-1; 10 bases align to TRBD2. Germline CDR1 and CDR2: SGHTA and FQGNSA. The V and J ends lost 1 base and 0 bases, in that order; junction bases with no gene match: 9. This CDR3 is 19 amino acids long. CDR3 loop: CASSLVLGTSVPSYNEQFF. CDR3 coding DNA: TGTGCCAGCAGCTTAGTGTTAGGGACTAGCGTCCCCTCCTACAATGAGCAGTTCTTC.

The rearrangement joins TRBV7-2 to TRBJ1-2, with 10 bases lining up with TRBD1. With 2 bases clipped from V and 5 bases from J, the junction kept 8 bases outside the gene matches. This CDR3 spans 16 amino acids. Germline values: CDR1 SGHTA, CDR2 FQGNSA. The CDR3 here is CASSLPDRGRRYGYTF. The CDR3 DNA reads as TGTGCCAGCAGCTTACCCGACAGGGGGCGCCGGTATGGCTACACCTTC.

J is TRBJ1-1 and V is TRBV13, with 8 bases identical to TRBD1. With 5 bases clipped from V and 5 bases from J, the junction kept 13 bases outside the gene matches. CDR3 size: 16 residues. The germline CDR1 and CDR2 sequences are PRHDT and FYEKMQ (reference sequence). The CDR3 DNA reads TGTGCCAGCAGCCCGGGACAGGTCTTCAGCGGGACTGAAGCTTTCTTT. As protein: CASSPGQVFSGTEAFF.

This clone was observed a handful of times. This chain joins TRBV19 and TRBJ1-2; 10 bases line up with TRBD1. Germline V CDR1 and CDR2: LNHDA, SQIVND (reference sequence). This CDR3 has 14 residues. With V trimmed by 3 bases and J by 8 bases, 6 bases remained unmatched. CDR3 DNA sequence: TGTGCCAGTAGTATGGACAGGGGGGGAGGAGGCTACACCTTC. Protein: CASSMDRGGGGYTF.

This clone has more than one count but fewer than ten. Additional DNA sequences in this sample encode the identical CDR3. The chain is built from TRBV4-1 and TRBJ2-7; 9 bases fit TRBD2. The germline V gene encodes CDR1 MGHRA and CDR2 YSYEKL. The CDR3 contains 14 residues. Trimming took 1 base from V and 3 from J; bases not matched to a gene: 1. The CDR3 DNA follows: TGCGCCAGCAGCCAAGGTAGCGGGGGCTACGAGCAGTACTTC. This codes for CASSQGSGGYEQYF.

CDR3 bases: TGTGCCAGCAGTCTTGGACAGGGACTGATTCGCTACACCTTC. It yields the protein CASSLGQGLIRYTF. The rearrangement links TRBV6-6 to TRBJ1-2, with TRBD1 identical over 8 bases. V lost 5 bases to trimming and J lost 9 bases; unmatched junction nucleotides: 11. Germline V gives CDR1 MNHNY, CDR2 SVGAGI (reference sequence). CDR3 length equals 14 residues.

CDR3 DNA: TGTGCTAGTGGTTTGGGACTAGCGGGAGGCGGGGAGCTGTTTTTT. Amino acid sequence: CASGLGLAGGGELFF. V usage is TRBV12-5 and J usage is TRBJ2-2; TRBD2 aligns across 13 bases. The length of the CDR3 is 15 residues. Germline V gene data show CDR1 as LGHNT and CDR2 as FRNRAP. V shed 1 base and J 7 bases; nucleotides not matched to a gene: 0.

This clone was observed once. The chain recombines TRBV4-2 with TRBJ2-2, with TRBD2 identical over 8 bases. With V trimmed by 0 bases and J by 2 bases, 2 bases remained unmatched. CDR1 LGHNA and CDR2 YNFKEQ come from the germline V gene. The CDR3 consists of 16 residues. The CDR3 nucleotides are TGTGCCAGCAGCCAAGACGGGACTAGTAACACCGGGGAGCTGTTTTTT. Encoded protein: CASSQDGTSNTGELFF.

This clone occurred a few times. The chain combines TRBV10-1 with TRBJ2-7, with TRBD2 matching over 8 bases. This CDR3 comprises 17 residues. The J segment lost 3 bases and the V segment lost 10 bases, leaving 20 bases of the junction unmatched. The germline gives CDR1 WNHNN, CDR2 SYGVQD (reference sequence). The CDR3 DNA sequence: TGCGCCAACCATGGGCGGGGGGCCTTCCTCCTTGACTACGAGCAGTACTTC. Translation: CANHGRGAFLLDYEQYF.

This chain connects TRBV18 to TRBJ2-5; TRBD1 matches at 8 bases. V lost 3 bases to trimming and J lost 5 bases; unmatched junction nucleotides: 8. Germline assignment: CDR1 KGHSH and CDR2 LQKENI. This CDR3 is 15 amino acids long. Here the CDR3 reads CASSPETGAGETQYF. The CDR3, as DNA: TGTGCCAGCTCACCGGAGACAGGGGCGGGGGAGACCCAGTACTTC. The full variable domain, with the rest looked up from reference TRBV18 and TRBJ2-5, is NAGVMQNPRHLVRRRGQEARLRCSPMKGHSHVYWYRQLPEEGLKFMVYLQKENIIDESGMPKERFSAEFPKEGPSILRIQQVVRGDSAAYFCASSPETGAGETQYFGPGTRLLVL.

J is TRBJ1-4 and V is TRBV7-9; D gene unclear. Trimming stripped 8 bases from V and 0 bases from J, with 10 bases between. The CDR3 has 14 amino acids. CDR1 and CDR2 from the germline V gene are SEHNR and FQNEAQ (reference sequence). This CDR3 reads CASLEETTNEKLFF. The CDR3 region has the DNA TGTGCCAGCTTGGAGGAGACAACTAATGAAAAACTGTTTTTT. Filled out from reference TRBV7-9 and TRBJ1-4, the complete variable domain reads DTGVSQNPRHKITKRGQNVTFRCDPISEHNRLYWYRQTLGQGPEFLTYFQNEAQLEKSRLLSDRFSAERPKGSFSTLEIQRTEQGDSAMYLCASLEETTNEKLFFGSGTQLSVL.

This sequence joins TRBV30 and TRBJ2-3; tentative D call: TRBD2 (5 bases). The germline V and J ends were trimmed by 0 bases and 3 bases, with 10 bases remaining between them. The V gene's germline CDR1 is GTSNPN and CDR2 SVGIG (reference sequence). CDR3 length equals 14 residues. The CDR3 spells CAWSVGSGTDTQYF. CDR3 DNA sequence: TGTGCCTGGAGTGTAGGGAGCGGTACAGATACGCAGTATTTT.

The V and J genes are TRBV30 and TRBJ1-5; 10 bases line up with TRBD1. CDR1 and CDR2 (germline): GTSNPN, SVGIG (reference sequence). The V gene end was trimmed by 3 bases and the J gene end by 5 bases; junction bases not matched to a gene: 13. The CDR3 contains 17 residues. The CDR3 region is CAWSGSPRDRGHQPQHF. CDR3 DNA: TGTGCCTGGAGCGGATCACCCCGGGACAGGGGCCATCAGCCCCAGCATTTT.

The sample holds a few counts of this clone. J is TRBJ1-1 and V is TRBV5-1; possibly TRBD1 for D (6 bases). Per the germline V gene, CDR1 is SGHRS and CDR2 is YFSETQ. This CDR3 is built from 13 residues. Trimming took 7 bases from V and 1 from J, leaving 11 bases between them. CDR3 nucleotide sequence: TGCGCCAGCGGTAGAGGGGGGAACACTGAAGCTTTCTTT. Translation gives CASGRGGNTEAFF. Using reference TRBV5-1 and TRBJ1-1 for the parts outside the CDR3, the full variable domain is KAGVTQTPRYLIKTRGQQVTLSCSPISGHRSVSWYQQTPGQGLQFLFEYFSETQRNKGNFPGRFSGRQFSNSRSEMNVSTLELGDSALYLCASGRGGNTEAFFGQGTRLTVV.

CDR3 loop: CASSLATGAYEQYF. Here the CDR3 DNA reads TGTGCCAGCAGTCTCGCGACAGGGGCCTACGAGCAGTACTTC. The chain links TRBV28 to TRBJ2-7; 8 bases agree with TRBD1. Germline CDR1 is MDHEN and CDR2 is SYDVKM. CDR3 length: 14 amino acids. V was clipped by 5 bases and J by 2 bases; unmatched bases: 5.

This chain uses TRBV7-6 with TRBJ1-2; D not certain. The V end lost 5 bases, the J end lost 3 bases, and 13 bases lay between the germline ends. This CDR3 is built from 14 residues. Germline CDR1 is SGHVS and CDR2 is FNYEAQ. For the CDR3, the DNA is TGTGCCAGCAGCCTGGGGAGGAGCTACTATGGCTACACCTTC. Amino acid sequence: CASSLGRSYYGYTF.

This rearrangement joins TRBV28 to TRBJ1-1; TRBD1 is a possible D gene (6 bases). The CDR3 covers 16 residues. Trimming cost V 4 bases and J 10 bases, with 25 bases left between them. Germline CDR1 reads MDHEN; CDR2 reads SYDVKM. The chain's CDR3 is CASSWPTGQKPEGAFF. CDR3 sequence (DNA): TGTGCCAGCAGTTGGCCCACGGGACAAAAGCCCGAGGGAGCTTTCTTT.

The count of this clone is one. The CDR3 bases are TGCACCAGCAGCTTGCGACTAGTCGCGACCCAGTACTTC. Amino acids: CTSSLRLVATQYF. J is TRBJ2-5 and V is TRBV1; the table's D call of TRBD2 was not tested on the DNA. TRBV1 is shown as a pseudogene. The CDR3 spans 13 residues.

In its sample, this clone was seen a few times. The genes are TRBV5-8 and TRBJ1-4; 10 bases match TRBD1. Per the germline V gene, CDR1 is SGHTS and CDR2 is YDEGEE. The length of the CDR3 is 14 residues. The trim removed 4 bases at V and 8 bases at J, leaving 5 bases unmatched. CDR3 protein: CASSPTGGLEKLFF. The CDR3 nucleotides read TGTGCCAGCAGCCCGACAGGGGGCTTAGAAAAACTGTTTTTT.

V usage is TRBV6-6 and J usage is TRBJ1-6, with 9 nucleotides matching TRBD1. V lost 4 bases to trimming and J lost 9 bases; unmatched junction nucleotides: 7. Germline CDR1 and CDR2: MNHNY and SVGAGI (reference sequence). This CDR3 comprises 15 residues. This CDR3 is CASSFSTGGGSPLHF. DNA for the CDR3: TGTGCCAGCAGTTTTTCGACAGGGGGTGGTTCACCCCTCCACTTT.

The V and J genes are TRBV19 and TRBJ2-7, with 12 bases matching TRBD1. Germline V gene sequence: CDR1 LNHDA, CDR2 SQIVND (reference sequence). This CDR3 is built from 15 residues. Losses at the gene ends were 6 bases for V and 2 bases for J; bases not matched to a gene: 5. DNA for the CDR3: TGTGCCAGTAGCCCCGGGACAGGGGGCACCTACGAGCAGTACTTC. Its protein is CASSPGTGGTYEQYF.

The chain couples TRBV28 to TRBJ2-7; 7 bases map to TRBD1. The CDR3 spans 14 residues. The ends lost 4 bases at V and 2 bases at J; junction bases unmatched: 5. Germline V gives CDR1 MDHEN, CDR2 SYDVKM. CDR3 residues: CASSSGTVTYEQYF. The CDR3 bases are TGTGCCAGCAGTTCAGGGACAGTTACCTACGAGCAGTACTTC. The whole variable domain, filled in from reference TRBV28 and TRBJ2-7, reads DVKVTQSSRYLVKRTGEKVFLECVQDMDHENMFWYRQDPGLGLRLIYFSYDVKMKEKGDIPEGYSVSREKKERFSLILESASTNQTSMYLCASSSGTVTYEQYFGPGTRLTVT.

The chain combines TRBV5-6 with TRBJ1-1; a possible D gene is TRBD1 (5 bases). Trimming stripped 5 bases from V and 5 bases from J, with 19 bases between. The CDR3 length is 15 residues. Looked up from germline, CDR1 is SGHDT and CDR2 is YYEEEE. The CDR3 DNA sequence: TGTGCCAGCAGTTCGGGTTCGGGGGTTCGAACTGAAGCTTTCTTT. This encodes CASSSGSGVRTEAFF. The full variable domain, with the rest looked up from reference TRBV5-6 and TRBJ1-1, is DAGVTQSPTHLIKTRGQQVTLRCSPKSGHDTVSWYQQALGQGPQFIFQYYEEEERQRGNFPDRFSGHQFPNYSSELNVNALLLGDSALYLCASSSGSGVRTEAFFGQGTRLTVV.

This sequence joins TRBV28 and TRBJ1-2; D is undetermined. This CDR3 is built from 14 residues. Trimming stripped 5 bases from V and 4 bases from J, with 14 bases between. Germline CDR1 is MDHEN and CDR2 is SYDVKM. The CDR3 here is CASSPPGVPYGYTF. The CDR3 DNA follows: TGTGCCAGCAGTCCCCCCGGGGTCCCCTATGGCTACACCTTC.

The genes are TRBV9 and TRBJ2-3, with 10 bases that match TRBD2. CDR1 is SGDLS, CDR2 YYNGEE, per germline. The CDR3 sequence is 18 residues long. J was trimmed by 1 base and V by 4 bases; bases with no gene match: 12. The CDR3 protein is CASSPRGSGGPGTDTQYF. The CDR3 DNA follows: TGTGCCAGCAGCCCACGGGGTAGCGGGGGGCCAGGCACAGATACGCAGTATTTT.

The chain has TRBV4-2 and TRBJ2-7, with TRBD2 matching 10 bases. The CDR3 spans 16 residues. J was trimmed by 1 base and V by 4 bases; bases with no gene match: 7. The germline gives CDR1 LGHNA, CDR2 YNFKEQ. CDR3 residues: CASSLTSGDFSYEQYF. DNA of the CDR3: TGTGCCAGCAGCCTAACTAGCGGGGATTTTTCCTACGAGCAGTACTTC.

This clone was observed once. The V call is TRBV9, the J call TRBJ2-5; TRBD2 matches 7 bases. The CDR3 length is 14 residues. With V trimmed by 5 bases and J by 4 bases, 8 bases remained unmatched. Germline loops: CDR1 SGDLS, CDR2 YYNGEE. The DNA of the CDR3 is TGTGCCAGCAGTCGTGGACTAGTTGGAGAGACCCAGTACTTC. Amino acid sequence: CASSRGLVGETQYF.